Below are 19 T cell receptor beta chains sequenced from a single sample in a study of shared clonotypes between healthy human individuals. The method was immunoSEQ multiplex PCR; TCRdb's version includes in-frame clones alone and lacks a portion of them. The table records about a million clones, around 76% of them present only once. Sequences were obtained from memory CD4+ T cells sorted from blood. Subset meaning: CD45RA-negative fraction. These receptors all stem from a man aged 18 to 35 in good health.

This clone was seen only a few times. The gene calls are TRBV6-4 and TRBJ2-7; D is unresolved. The CDR3 spans 12 residues. The germline CDR1 and CDR2 sequences are MRHNA and SNTAGT. Trimming took off 5 bases at V and 3 bases at J, with 8 bases between the two ends. CDR3 coding DNA: TGTGCCAGCAGTCCTACTCTCTACGAGCAGTACTTC. Amino acid sequence: CASSPTLYEQYF.

The chain couples TRBV7-3 to TRBJ2-2, with D maybe TRBD1 (6 bases). CDR1 is SGHTA, CDR2 FQGTGA, per germline. The CDR3 contains 12 residues. Deletions cut 6 bases from V and 7 bases from J, with 9 bases between. The CDR3 spells CASSKGGGELFF. In DNA form, the CDR3 reads TGTGCCAGCAGTAAAGGGGGCGGGGAGCTGTTTTTT.

V usage is TRBV27 and J usage is TRBJ2-3; no firm D call. Trimming removed 4 bases at V and 2 bases at J, with 7 bases between. The CDR3 is made up of 13 amino acids. CDR1 MNHEY and CDR2 SMNVEV come from the germline V gene (reference sequence). The DNA of the CDR3 is TGTGCCAGCAGTTCTAGGGCCACAGATACGCAGTATTTT. It encodes CASSSRATDTQYF.

A few counts support this clone. The rearrangement links TRBV6-6 to TRBJ1-1; perhaps TRBD1 as D (5 bases). The CDR3 has 15 residues. Germline V gives CDR1 MNHNY, CDR2 SVGAGI (reference sequence). The V gene lost 1 base and the J gene lost 2 bases, with 11 bases spanning the gap. CDR3 DNA sequence: TGTGCCAGCAGTTACTTGCCGGGACCCAACACTGAAGCTTTCTTT. Its translation is CASSYLPGPNTEAFF.

Concerning this clone: A far larger clone is only one base removed, so a read error is likely. This chain joins TRBV30 and TRBJ2-2; no reliable D call. The CDR3 contains 14 residues. The germline V and J ends were trimmed by 4 bases and 4 bases, with 13 bases remaining between them. From germline, CDR1 is GTSNPN and CDR2 SVGIG (reference sequence). CDR3 nucleotide sequence: TGTGCCTGGAACCGTAGCCCGAGCACCGGGGAGCTGTTTTTT. Amino acids: CAWNRSPSTGELFF.

The genes are TRBV5-1 and TRBJ2-7; 8 bases fit TRBD1. V lost 3 bases, J lost 5 bases, and 4 bases stayed unmatched. This CDR3 contains 13 residues. From germline, CDR1 is SGHRS and CDR2 YFSETQ. CDR3 in DNA: TGCGCCAGCAGCTATGGACAGGGCAACGAGCAGTACTTC. It specifies CASSYGQGNEQYF.

J is TRBJ2-6 and V is TRBV19, with D perhaps TRBD2 (6 bases). The CDR3 consists of 12 residues. Per the germline V gene, CDR1 is LNHDA and CDR2 is SQIVND (reference sequence). The V end lost 5 bases, the J end lost 13 bases, and 12 bases lay between the germline ends. CDR3 sequence (DNA): TGTGCCAGTAGTCAGGTTGCGGGGGTCCTGACTTTC. Its protein is CASSQVAGVLTF. Filled out from reference TRBV19 and TRBJ2-6, the complete variable domain reads DGGITQSPKYLFRKEGQNVTLSCEQNLNHDAMYWYRQDPGQGLRLIYYSQIVNDFQKGDIAEGYSVSREKKESFPLTVTSAQKNPTAFYLCASSQVAGVLTFGAGSRLTVL.

V is TRBV2 and J is TRBJ1-2, with unresolved D. Germline V CDR1 and CDR2: SNHLY, FYNNEI. The germline V and J ends were trimmed by 2 bases and 8 bases, with 12 bases remaining between them. The CDR3 loop spans 13 amino acids. CDR3 in DNA: TGTGCCAGCAGTGAACTGGGGAGGAGCGGCTACACCTTC. It is translated as CASSELGRSGYTF.

To note about this clone: At the DNA level, this CDR3 is encoded by other sequences in the same sample as well. This rearrangement joins TRBV2 to TRBJ2-5, with 9 bases aligning to TRBD2. The CDR3 length is 14 residues. Germline CDR1 and CDR2: SNHLY and FYNNEI. J lost 5 bases, V lost 5 bases, and 6 bases had no gene match. Here the CDR3 reads CASSRGGAVETQYF. The CDR3 coding sequence is TGTGCCAGCAGTCGCGGGGGGGCCGTTGAGACCCAGTACTTC.

This chain connects TRBV6-5 to TRBJ2-5; 7 nucleotides match TRBD2. Trimming removed 7 bases from V and 1 base from J; junction bases left unmatched: 3. Germline V CDR1 and CDR2: MNHEY, SVGAGI. The CDR3 loop spans 13 amino acids. This CDR3 is CASKGEGQETQYF. The CDR3, as DNA: TGTGCCAGCAAAGGGGAGGGCCAAGAGACCCAGTACTTC.

This chain uses TRBV6-6 with TRBJ2-3; 7 bases align to TRBD2. Germline CDR1 is MNHNY and CDR2 is SVGAGI (reference sequence). The V and J ends lost 2 bases and 5 bases, in that order; junction bases with no gene match: 7. CDR3 size: 15 residues. CDR3 region: CASSYGGGVGDTQYF. As DNA, the CDR3 is TGTGCCAGCAGTTACGGGGGAGGGGTAGGAGATACGCAGTATTTT.

The chain carries TRBV7-2 and TRBJ2-3; D remains ambiguous. The V gene's germline CDR1 is SGHTA and CDR2 FQGNSA. This CDR3 contains 12 residues. V lost 5 bases, J lost 3 bases, and 6 bases lay in between. In DNA form, the CDR3 reads TGTGCCAGCAGCCGAATAACAGATACGCAGTATTTT. This sequence encodes CASSRITDTQYF.

This clone was seen only a few times. This sequence joins TRBV18 and TRBJ2-1; the D gene could be TRBD1 or TRBD2 (5 bases each). The CDR3 is made up of 14 amino acids. The V end lost 1 base, the J end lost 6 bases, and 10 bases lay between the germline ends. Germline V lookup: CDR1 KGHSH, CDR2 LQKENI. The CDR3 reads CASSPQLGGNEQFF. The CDR3, as DNA: TGTGCCAGCTCACCACAGCTTGGGGGCAATGAGCAGTTCTTC.

J is TRBJ2-5 and V is TRBV15; D is possibly TRBD1 (6 bases). V was cut by 3 bases and J by 2 bases, with 13 bases left in between. Germline V gene lookup returns CDR1 LNHNV and CDR2 YYDKDF (reference sequence). This CDR3 spans 15 amino acids. The CDR3 reads CATSSGQSGQETQYF. CDR3 in DNA: TGTGCCACCAGCAGTGGACAGTCCGGGCAAGAGACCCAGTACTTC.

The chain links TRBV5-4 to TRBJ2-3; no clear D gene. Germline-derived CDR1 and CDR2 are SGHNT and YYREEE (reference sequence). Trimming shortened V by 1 base and J by 4 bases, and 4 bases separated the two germline ends. The CDR3 contains 12 residues. CDR3 region: CASSLHPDTQYF. The CDR3 nucleotides are TGTGCCAGCAGCTTGCATCCAGATACGCAGTATTTT.

This chain links TRBV6-5 with TRBJ2-1, with 10 positions matching TRBD2. The CDR3 contains 16 residues. With V trimmed by 0 bases and J by 5 bases, 4 bases remained unmatched. CDR1 and CDR2 (germline): MNHEY, SVGAGI. CDR3 bases: TGTGCCAGCAGTTACTCGCCCAGCGGGGGGGACAATGAGCAGTTCTTC. Protein product: CASSYSPSGGDNEQFF.

V is TRBV7-8 and J is TRBJ2-1, with D possibly being TRBD1 or TRBD2 (5 bases each). The ends were cut back, 2 bases at V and 0 bases at J, with 11 bases in the middle. The CDR3 runs 16 residues. Germline CDR1 SGHVS, CDR2 FQNEAQ. CDR3 DNA: TGTGCCAGCAGCTTATCAACTAGGGGCTCCTACAATGAGCAGTTCTTC. Residues: CASSLSTRGSYNEQFF.

CDR3 sequence (DNA): TGTGCCACCAGCAGAGGAGCTGTTTCCTACAATGAGCAGTTCTTC. Amino acid sequence: CATSRGAVSYNEQFF. The chain combines TRBV15 with TRBJ2-1; no clear D gene. The V gene's germline CDR1 is LNHNV and CDR2 YYDKDF (reference sequence). The CDR3 has 15 residues. Trimming stripped 1 base from V and 1 base from J, with 8 bases between.

The rearrangement joins TRBV30 to TRBJ2-7; D call uncertain. V was pared by 1 base and J by 6 bases, with 13 bases between. This CDR3 has 13 amino acids. Germline lookup yields CDR1 GTSNPN and CDR2 SVGIG (reference sequence). As DNA, the CDR3 is TGTGCCTGGAGTGAAACCACGAGAGGCGAGCAGTACTTC. Amino acids: CAWSETTRGEQYF.